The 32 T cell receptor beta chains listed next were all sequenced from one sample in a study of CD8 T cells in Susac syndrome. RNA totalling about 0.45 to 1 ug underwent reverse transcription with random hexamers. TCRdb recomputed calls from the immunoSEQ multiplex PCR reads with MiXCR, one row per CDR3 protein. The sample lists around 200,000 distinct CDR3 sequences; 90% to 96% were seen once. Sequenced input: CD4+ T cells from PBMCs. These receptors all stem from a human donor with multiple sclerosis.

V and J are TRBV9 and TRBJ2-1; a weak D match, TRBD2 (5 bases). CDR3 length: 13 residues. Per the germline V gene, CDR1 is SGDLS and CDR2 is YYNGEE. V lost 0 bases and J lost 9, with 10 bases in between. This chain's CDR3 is CASSVVGETEQFF. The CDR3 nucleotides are TGTGCCAGCAGCGTAGTTGGGGAGACTGAGCAGTTCTTC.

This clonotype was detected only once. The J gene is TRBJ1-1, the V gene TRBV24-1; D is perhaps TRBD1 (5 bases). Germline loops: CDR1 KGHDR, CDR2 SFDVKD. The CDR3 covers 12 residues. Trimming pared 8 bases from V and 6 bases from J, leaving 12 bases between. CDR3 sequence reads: CATTGPSSEAFF. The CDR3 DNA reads TGTGCCACCACAGGGCCCAGCTCTGAAGCTTTCTTT.

CDR3 DNA sequence: TGTGCCAGCAGTCTCGCCCTGACAGGGGCGAATTCCTACGAGCAGTACTTC. Protein sequence: CASSLALTGANSYEQYF. V and J are TRBV27 and TRBJ2-7, with 8 bases aligning to TRBD1. V dropped 5 bases and J dropped 1; count of bases not matched to a gene: 13. CDR1 MNHEY and CDR2 SMNVEV come from the germline V gene (reference sequence). The CDR3 covers 17 residues.

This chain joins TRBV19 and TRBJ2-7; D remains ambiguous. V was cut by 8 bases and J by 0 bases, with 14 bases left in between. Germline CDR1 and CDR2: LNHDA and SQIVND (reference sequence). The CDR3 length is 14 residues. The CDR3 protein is CASREVGSSYEQYF. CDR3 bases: TGTGCCAGTCGTGAAGTGGGCAGCTCCTACGAGCAGTACTTC.

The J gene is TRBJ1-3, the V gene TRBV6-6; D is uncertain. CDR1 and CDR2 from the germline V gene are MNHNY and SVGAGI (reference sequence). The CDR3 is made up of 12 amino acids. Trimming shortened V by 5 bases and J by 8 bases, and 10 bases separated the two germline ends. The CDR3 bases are TGTGCCAGCAGTACTGACTGGGACACCATATATTTT. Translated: CASSTDWDTIYF.

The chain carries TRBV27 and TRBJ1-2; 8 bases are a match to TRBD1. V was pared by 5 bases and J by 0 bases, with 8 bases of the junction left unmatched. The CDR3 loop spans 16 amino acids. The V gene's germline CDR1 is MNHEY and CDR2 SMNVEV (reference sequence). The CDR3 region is CASSRFQGAANYGYTF. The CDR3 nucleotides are TGTGCCAGCAGTCGATTTCAGGGGGCGGCTAACTATGGCTACACCTTC.

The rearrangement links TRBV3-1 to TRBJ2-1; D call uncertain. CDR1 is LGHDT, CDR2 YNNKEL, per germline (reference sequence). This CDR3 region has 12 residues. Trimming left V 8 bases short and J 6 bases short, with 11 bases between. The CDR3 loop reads CASGRLGNEQFF. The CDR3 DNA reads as TGTGCCAGCGGGCGGTTGGGCAATGAGCAGTTCTTC.

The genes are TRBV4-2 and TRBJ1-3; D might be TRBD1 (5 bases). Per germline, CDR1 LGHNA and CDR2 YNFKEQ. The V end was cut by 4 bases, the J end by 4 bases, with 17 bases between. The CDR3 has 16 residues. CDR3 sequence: CASSPDSRAGGNTIYF. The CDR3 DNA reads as TGTGCCAGCAGCCCCGACTCCAGGGCGGGAGGAAACACCATATATTTT.

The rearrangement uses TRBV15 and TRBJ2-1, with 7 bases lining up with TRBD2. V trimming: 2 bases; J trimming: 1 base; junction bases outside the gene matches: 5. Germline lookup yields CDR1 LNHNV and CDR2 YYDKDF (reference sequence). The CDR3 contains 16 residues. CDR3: CATSRPASGSYNEQFF. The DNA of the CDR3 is TGTGCCACCAGCAGACCCGCTAGCGGATCCTACAATGAGCAGTTCTTC.

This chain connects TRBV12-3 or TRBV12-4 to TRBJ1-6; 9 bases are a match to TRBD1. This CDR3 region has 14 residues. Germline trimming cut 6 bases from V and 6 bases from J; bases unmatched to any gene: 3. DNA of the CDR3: TGTGCCAGCAGCGACAGGGGGGTTAATTCACCCCTCCACTTT. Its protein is CASSDRGVNSPLHF.

CDR3 sequence: CAISESVGYTF. The CDR3 DNA reads as TGTGCCATCAGTGAGTCGGTCGGCTACACCTTC. The V call is TRBV10-3, the J call TRBJ1-2; no reliable D call. The CDR3 spans 11 residues. The germline V gene encodes CDR1 ENHRY and CDR2 SYGVKD. V was shortened by 0 bases and J by 8 bases, with 4 bases between the two germline ends.

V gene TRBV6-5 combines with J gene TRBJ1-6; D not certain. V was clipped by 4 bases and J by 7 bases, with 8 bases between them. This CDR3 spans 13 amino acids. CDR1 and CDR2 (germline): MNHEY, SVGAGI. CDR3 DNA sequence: TGTGCCAGCAGTTGGGCCCAAAATTCACCCCTCCACTTT. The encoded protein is CASSWAQNSPLHF.

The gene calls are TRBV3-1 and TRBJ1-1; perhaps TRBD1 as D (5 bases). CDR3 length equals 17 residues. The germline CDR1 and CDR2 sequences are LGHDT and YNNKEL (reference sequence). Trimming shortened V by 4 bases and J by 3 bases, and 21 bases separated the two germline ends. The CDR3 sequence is CASSPFERGGPYTEAFF. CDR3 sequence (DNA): TGTGCCAGCAGCCCGTTCGAGAGGGGCGGTCCGTACACTGAAGCTTTCTTT.

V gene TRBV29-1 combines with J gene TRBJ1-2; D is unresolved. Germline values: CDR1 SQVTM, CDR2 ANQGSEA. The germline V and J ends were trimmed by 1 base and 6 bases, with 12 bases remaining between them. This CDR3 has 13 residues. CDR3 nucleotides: TGCAGCGTTGAAGCCGGGGATGAGGATGGCTACACCTTC. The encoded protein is CSVEAGDEDGYTF.

CDR3 coding DNA: TGTGCCAGCCACCGACTAGCGGCACAAGAGACCCAGTACTTC. Protein sequence: CASHRLAAQETQYF. V usage is TRBV6-5 and J usage is TRBJ2-5; the match to TRBD2 covers 9 bases. The CDR3 covers 14 residues. Germline CDR1 MNHEY, CDR2 SVGAGI. The junction had 6 bases not matched to a gene; V was cut back by 8 bases and J by 2 bases.

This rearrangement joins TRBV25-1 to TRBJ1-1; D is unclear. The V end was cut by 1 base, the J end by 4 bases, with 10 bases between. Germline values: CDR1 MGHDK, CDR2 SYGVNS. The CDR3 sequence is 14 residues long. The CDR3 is CASSESGRTTEAFF. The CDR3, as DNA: TGTGCCAGCAGTGAATCGGGGAGGACCACTGAAGCTTTCTTT.

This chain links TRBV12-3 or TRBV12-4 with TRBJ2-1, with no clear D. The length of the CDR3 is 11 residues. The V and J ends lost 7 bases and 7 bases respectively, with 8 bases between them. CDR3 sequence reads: CASTVLNEQFF. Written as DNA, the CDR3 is TGTGCCAGCACTGTCTTAAATGAGCAGTTCTTC.

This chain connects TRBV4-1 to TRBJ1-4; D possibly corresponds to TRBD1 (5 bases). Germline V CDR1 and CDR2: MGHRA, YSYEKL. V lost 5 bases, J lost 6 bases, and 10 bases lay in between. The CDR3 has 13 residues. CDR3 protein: CASSGGVDEKLFF. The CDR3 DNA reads TGCGCCAGCAGCGGGGGTGTAGATGAAAAACTGTTTTTT.

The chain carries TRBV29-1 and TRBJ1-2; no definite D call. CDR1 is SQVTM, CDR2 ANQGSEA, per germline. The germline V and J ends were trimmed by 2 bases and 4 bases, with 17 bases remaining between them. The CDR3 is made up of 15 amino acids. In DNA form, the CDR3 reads TGCAGCGTTGAATTCGCCGGACTACGGGGCTATGGCTACACCTTC. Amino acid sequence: CSVEFAGLRGYGYTF.

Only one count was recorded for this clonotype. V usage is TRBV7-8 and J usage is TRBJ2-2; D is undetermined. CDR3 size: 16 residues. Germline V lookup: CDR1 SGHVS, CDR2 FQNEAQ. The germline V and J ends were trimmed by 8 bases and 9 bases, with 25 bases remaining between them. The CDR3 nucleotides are TGTGCCAGCCTTAAGGGAATGGGCCAGGCAAGTCGGGAGCTGTTTTTT. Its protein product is CASLKGMGQASRELFF.

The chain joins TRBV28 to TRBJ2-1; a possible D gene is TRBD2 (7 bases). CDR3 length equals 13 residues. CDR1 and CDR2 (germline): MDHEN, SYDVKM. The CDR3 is CLARGATYNEQFF. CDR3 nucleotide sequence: TGTCTGGCCCGGGGGGCCACCTACAATGAGCAGTTCTTC.

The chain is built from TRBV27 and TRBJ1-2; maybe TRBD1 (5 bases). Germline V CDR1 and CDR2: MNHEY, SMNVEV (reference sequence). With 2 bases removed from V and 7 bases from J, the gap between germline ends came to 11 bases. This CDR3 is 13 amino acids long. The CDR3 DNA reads TGTGCCAGCAGTTTAACGGCCCAGGGTGGCTACACCTTC. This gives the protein CASSLTAQGGYTF.

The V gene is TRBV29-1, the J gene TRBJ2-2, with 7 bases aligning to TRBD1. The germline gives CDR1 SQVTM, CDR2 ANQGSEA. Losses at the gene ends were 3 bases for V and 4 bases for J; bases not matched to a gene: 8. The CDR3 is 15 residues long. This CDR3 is CSVEVGAGGTGELFF. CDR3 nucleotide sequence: TGCAGCGTTGAGGTCGGGGCAGGGGGCACCGGGGAGCTGTTTTTT.

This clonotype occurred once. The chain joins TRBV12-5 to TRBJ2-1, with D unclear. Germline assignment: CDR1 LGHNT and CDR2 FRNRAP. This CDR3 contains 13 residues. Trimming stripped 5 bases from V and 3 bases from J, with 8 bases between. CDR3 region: CASGPPNYNEQFF. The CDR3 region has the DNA TGTGCTAGTGGTCCGCCAAACTACAATGAGCAGTTCTTC.

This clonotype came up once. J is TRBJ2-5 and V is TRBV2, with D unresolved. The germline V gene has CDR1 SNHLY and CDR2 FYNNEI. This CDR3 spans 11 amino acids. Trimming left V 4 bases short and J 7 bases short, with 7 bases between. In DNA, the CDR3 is TGTGCCAGCAGTGGTTTCATGACCCAGTACTTC. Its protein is CASSGFMTQYF.

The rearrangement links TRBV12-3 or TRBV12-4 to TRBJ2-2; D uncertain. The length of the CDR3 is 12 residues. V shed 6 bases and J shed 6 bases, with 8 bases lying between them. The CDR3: CASRPDAGELFF. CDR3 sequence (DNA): TGTGCCAGCAGACCTGACGCCGGGGAGCTGTTTTTT.

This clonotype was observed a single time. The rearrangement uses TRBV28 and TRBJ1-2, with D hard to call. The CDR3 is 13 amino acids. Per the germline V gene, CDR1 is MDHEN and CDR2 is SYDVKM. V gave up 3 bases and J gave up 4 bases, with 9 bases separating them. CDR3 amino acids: CASSLAGIYGYTF. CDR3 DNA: TGTGCCAGCAGTTTGGCGGGGATCTATGGCTACACCTTC.

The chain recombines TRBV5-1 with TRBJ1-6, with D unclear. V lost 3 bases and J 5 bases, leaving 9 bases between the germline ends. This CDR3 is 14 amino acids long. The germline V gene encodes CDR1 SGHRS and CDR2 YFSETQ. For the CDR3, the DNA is TGCGCCAGCAGCTCATATGGTGATAATTCACCCCTCCACTTT. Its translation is CASSSYGDNSPLHF.

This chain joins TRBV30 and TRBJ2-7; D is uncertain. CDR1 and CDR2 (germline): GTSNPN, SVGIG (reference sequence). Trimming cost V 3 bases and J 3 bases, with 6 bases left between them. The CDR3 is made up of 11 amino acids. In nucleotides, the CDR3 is TGTGCCTGGAGCCCTCTCTACGAGCAGTACTTC. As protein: CAWSPLYEQYF.

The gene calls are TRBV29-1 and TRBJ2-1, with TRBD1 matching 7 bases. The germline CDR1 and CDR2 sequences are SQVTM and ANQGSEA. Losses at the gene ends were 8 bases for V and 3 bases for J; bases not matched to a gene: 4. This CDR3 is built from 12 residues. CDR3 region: CSSGTDYNEQFF. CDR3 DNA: TGCAGCTCGGGGACAGACTACAATGAGCAGTTCTTC.

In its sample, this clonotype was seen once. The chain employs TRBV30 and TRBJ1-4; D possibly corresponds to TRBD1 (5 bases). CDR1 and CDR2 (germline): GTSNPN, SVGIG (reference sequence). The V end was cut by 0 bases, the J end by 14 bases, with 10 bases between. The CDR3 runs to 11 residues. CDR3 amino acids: CAWSVSGDLFF. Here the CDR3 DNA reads TGTGCCTGGAGTGTTTCCGGGGACCTGTTTTTT. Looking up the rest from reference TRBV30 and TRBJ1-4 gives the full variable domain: SQTIHQWPATLVQPVGSPLSLECTVEGTSNPNLYWYRQAAGRGLQLLFYSVGIGQISSEVPQNLSASRPQDRQFILSSKKLLLSDSGFYLCAWSVSGDLFFGSGTQLSVL.

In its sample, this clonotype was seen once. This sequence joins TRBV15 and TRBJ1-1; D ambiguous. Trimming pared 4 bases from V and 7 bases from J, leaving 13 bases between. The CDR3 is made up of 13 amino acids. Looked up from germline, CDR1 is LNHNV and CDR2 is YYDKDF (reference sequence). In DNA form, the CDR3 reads TGTGCCACCAGCACCCCATTAATCGGTGAAGCTTTCTTT. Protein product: CATSTPLIGEAFF.